This T cell receptor beta chain was captured in a study of identical twins. General study points: Conclusions came from cross-sectional statistical analysis, not from following the same donors. Modelling underestimated the level of out-of-frame TCR alpha sharing observed in monozygotic twins.

Trimming removed 4 bases from V and 7 bases from J; junction bases left unmatched: 14. This CDR3 is built from 17 residues. Germline-derived CDR1 and CDR2 are SGHAT and FQNNGV. This clonotype was picked up a small number of times. Antigen unknown. TCRdb passed the 5' RACE reads through MiXCR, listing each CDR3 protein once. Of a few hundred thousand distinct CDR3 sequences in the sample, 12% were seen once. The same data also contributed to another study, on yellow fever vaccine responses in identical twins.

The source of this sequence is a woman younger than 30 in good health. The gene calls are TRBV11-2 and TRBJ2-1, with 9 nucleotides matching TRBD1. Sequenced material: memory (CD45RO+) T cells sorted from blood. CDR3 residues: CASSSGTGLRLGNEQFF. CDR3 nucleotides: TGTGCCAGCAGCTCTGGGACAGGGCTCCGTCTGGGGAATGAGCAGTTCTTC.